The 20 T cell receptor beta chains listed next were all sequenced from one sample in a study of neurological immune-mediated disorders. Time point reported: longitudinal time-point 2. TCRdb processed the 5' RACE reads anew with MiXCR; each CDR3 protein has one entry. The table lists 50,000 or so distinct CDR3 sequences, roughly 13% of them singletons. The sample comprised PBMCs. The receptors originated from a male donor with HTLV-1-associated myelopathy (HAM/TSP).

This clonotype showed up many times. V and J are TRBV25-1 and TRBJ2-3; possible D gene TRBD1, 6 bases. Germline loops: CDR1 MGHDK, CDR2 SYGVNS. The CDR3 is made up of 15 amino acids. The ends were cut back, 1 base at V and 4 bases at J, with 12 bases in the middle. The CDR3 region has the DNA TGTGCCAGCAGTGAATTTGGCAGGGGCCCAGATACGCAGTATTTT. Amino acids: CASSEFGRGPDTQYF. Combining the CDR3 with reference TRBV25-1 and TRBJ2-3 gives the whole variable domain EADIYQTPRYLVIGTGKKITLECSQTMGHDKMYWYQQDPGMELHLIHYSYGVNSTEKGDLSSESTVSRIRTEHFPLTLESARPSHTSQYLCASSEFGRGPDTQYFGPGTRLTVL.

In the case of this clonotype: One end of the junction is discordant with germline, which a read error may explain. V and J are TRBV7-9 and TRBJ2-5; D not certain. The J call is in doubt because the DNA end fits TRBJ2-7 better. Germline-derived CDR1 and CDR2 are SEHNR and FQNEAQ (reference sequence). CDR3 length equals 15 residues. The CDR3 bases are TGTGGCAGCAGCTTAGTTTGGCGTCCTCGAGACGAGCAGTACTTC. This translates into CGSSLVWRPRDEQYF.

Many counts were recorded for this clonotype. J is TRBJ2-7 and V is TRBV24-1, with a tentative D call TRBD2 (5 bases). V lost 4 bases, J lost 2 bases, and 8 bases lay in between. CDR3 length equals 13 residues. In germline, CDR1 is KGHDR, CDR2 SFDVKD. CDR3 nucleotide sequence: TGTGCCACCAGTGACCCCGGGACCTACGAGCAGTACTTC. Its protein is CATSDPGTYEQYF.

This clonotype has at least ten counts. The CDR3 protein is CASSFWADSNQPQHF. The CDR3 DNA is TGTGCCAGCAGTTTTTGGGCAGATAGCAATCAGCCCCAGCATTTT. The chain couples TRBV27 to TRBJ1-5; D is ambiguous. The germline V gene has CDR1 MNHEY and CDR2 SMNVEV (reference sequence). Between the trimmed V and J ends, which lost 3 bases and 0 bases, there was a span of 9 bases. This CDR3 has 15 residues.

This clonotype was seen repeatedly, ten times or more. The V gene is TRBV5-1, the J gene TRBJ2-7, with unresolved D. The CDR3 runs 14 residues. V shed 1 base and J shed 5 bases, with 13 bases lying between them. CDR1 and CDR2 (germline): SGHRS, YFSETQ. The CDR3 region is CASSLSEPNHEQYF. DNA for the CDR3: TGCGCCAGCAGCTTGTCAGAGCCAAACCACGAGCAGTACTTC.

The V and J genes are TRBV3-1 and TRBJ1-1, with 8 bases fitting TRBD1. V lost 1 base to trimming and J lost 7 bases; unmatched junction nucleotides: 5. Germline assignment: CDR1 LGHDT and CDR2 YNNKEL (reference sequence). The CDR3 is made up of 14 amino acids. The CDR3 protein is CASSQASTGGEAFF. The CDR3 DNA reads TGTGCCAGCAGCCAAGCGTCTACAGGGGGTGAAGCTTTCTTT.

This clonotype was picked up one time. This rearrangement joins TRBV18 to TRBJ1-1, with 8 bases matching TRBD1. V was clipped by 2 bases and J by 5 bases; unmatched bases: 4. Germline values: CDR1 KGHSH, CDR2 LQKENI. The CDR3 consists of 14 residues. The CDR3 DNA reads as TGTGCCAGCTCACCAGTCAGGGGGCAAACTGAAGCTTTCTTT. It yields the protein CASSPVRGQTEAFF. Variable domain in full (rest from reference TRBV18 and TRBJ1-1): NAGVMQNPRHLVRRRGQEARLRCSPMKGHSHVYWYRQLPEEGLKFMVYLQKENIIDESGMPKERFSAEFPKEGPSILRIQQVVRGDSAAYFCASSPVRGQTEAFFGQGTRLTVV.

This clonotype has a count of ten or more. The chain combines TRBV3-1 with TRBJ1-2, with a possible D match to TRBD1 (5 bases). V shed 5 bases and J shed 3 bases, with 16 bases lying between them. The V gene's germline CDR1 is LGHDT and CDR2 YNNKEL (reference sequence). This CDR3 contains 15 residues. The CDR3 nucleotides are TGTGCCAGCAGCAAAAGCCCGCCAGGGCACTATGGCTACACCTTC. This gives the protein CASSKSPPGHYGYTF.

V is TRBV6-5 and J is TRBJ2-5; TRBD1 agrees at 7 bases. The CDR3 is 15 amino acids. The germline V gene encodes CDR1 MNHEY and CDR2 SVGAGI. The junction had 5 bases not matched to a gene; V was cut back by 2 bases and J by 2 bases. The CDR3 region is CASSYGTVPQETQYF. The CDR3, as DNA: TGTGCCAGCAGTTACGGGACAGTTCCTCAAGAGACCCAGTACTTC.

In this sample, this clonotype turned up many times. J is TRBJ2-1 and V is TRBV5-1, with 8 bases fitting TRBD2. V gave up 6 bases and J gave up 7 bases; unmatched junction bases: 9. The germline gives CDR1 SGHRS, CDR2 YFSETQ. The CDR3 has 14 amino acids. DNA for the CDR3: TGCGCCAGCACTCGGGGGGGCCAAAAGAATGAGCAGTTCTTC. Protein product: CASTRGGQKNEQFF. The entire variable domain, with the rest obtained from reference TRBV5-1 and TRBJ2-1, is as follows: KAGVTQTPRYLIKTRGQQVTLSCSPISGHRSVSWYQQTPGQGLQFLFEYFSETQRNKGNFPGRFSGRQFSNSRSEMNVSTLELGDSALYLCASTRGGQKNEQFFGPGTRLTVL.

This clonotype has ten or more counts. The V and J genes are TRBV20-1 and TRBJ1-1; D is unclear. The CDR3 is made up of 12 amino acids. Trimming cost V 0 bases and J 4 bases, with 6 bases left between them. Germline assignment: CDR1 DFQATT and CDR2 SNEGSKA (reference sequence). The CDR3 DNA reads as TGCAGTGCTAGAGAGGACCGCACTGAAGCTTTCTTT. It encodes CSAREDRTEAFF.

This clonotype has at least ten counts. The rearrangement uses TRBV12-3 or TRBV12-4 and TRBJ1-2; D is uncertain. This CDR3 contains 18 residues. Trimming pared 3 bases from V and 1 base from J, leaving 21 bases between. CDR3 sequence (DNA): TGTGCCAGCAGTTTTTTGGTCGGGTGGCAGCGGGATAACTATGGCTACACCTTC. Residues: CASSFLVGWQRDNYGYTF.

This clonotype was seen many times. This chain joins TRBV5-1 and TRBJ2-5; 7 bases match TRBD1. Germline lookup yields CDR1 SGHRS and CDR2 YFSETQ. This CDR3 is built from 14 residues. The J segment lost 4 bases and the V segment lost 3 bases, leaving 6 bases of the junction unmatched. In DNA, the CDR3 is TGCGCCAGCAGCTCGAGGGGACAGTCAGAGACCCAGTACTTC. Its translation: CASSSRGQSETQYF.

This clonotype occurred many times. This chain uses TRBV18 with TRBJ1-6; no clear D gene. The germline V gene encodes CDR1 KGHSH and CDR2 LQKENI. The ends were cut back, 6 bases at V and 7 bases at J, with 16 bases in the middle. The CDR3 runs 15 residues. The CDR3 DNA sequence: TGTGCCAGCTCTTACCGGACGGTCACGAATTCACCCCTCCACTTT. Protein product: CASSYRTVTNSPLHF.

The chain employs TRBV5-1 and TRBJ1-1, with 8 bases that match TRBD1. The CDR3 loop spans 15 amino acids. Germline CDR1 and CDR2: SGHRS and YFSETQ. V shed 4 bases, J shed 2 bases, and the junction held 7 bases outside the gene matches. CDR3 residues: CASSPWTGSNTEAFF. The CDR3 coding sequence is TGCGCCAGCAGCCCGTGGACAGGGTCTAACACTGAAGCTTTCTTT.

The rearrangement uses TRBV6-5 and TRBJ1-6; D uncertain. Between the trimmed V and J ends, which lost 0 bases and 9 bases, there was a span of 30 bases. The CDR3 is 21 amino acids. Germline CDR1 MNHEY, CDR2 SVGAGI. The CDR3 DNA sequence: TGTGCCAGCAGTTACTCGGGCTTTGGTGCGGAGTTAAGACCGTCTAGTTCACCCCTCCACTTT. Translated: CASSYSGFGAELRPSSSPLHF.

The chain recombines TRBV5-1 with TRBJ2-3, with a weak D call TRBD2 (7 bases). The length of the CDR3 is 17 residues. V was pared by 1 base and J by 0 bases, with 15 bases between. Germline values: CDR1 SGHRS, CDR2 YFSETQ. CDR3 DNA: TGCGCCAGCAGCTTGACAGGGAAGGGACTAAGCACAGATACGCAGTATTTT. This gives the protein CASSLTGKGLSTDTQYF. Full variable domain (missing parts from reference TRBV5-1 and TRBJ2-3): KAGVTQTPRYLIKTRGQQVTLSCSPISGHRSVSWYQQTPGQGLQFLFEYFSETQRNKGNFPGRFSGRQFSNSRSEMNVSTLELGDSALYLCASSLTGKGLSTDTQYFGPGTRLTVL.

The table lists this clonotype with many counts. V is TRBV7-2 and J is TRBJ1-6; 7 nucleotides agree with TRBD1. Unmatched junction bases numbered 6, after V lost 3 bases and J lost 7 bases. This CDR3 spans 15 amino acids. Germline assignment: CDR1 SGHTA and CDR2 FQGNSA. As DNA, the CDR3 is TGTGCCAGCAGCTTCAACAGGGGTCCCAATTCACCCCTCCACTTT. As protein: CASSFNRGPNSPLHF.

The table lists this clonotype with a few counts. This chain joins TRBV5-1 and TRBJ1-6; a possible D gene is TRBD1 (6 bases). This CDR3 is built from 14 residues. The V and J ends lost 4 bases and 6 bases respectively, with 11 bases between them. Germline CDR1 SGHRS, CDR2 YFSETQ. The DNA for the CDR3 is TGCGCCAGCAGCGGTGGGGGGCCTAATTCACCCCTCCACTTT. Protein: CASSGGGPNSPLHF.

This clonotype was detected many times. The chain recombines TRBV28 with TRBJ1-1; a weak D match, TRBD1 (6 bases). The V end was cut by 2 bases, the J end by 0 bases, with 13 bases between. CDR1 and CDR2 (germline): MDHEN, SYDVKM. The CDR3 consists of 16 residues. CDR3 nucleotides: TGTGCCAGCAGTTTACTTGACGACAGGATGAACACTGAAGCTTTCTTT. Amino acids: CASSLLDDRMNTEAFF.